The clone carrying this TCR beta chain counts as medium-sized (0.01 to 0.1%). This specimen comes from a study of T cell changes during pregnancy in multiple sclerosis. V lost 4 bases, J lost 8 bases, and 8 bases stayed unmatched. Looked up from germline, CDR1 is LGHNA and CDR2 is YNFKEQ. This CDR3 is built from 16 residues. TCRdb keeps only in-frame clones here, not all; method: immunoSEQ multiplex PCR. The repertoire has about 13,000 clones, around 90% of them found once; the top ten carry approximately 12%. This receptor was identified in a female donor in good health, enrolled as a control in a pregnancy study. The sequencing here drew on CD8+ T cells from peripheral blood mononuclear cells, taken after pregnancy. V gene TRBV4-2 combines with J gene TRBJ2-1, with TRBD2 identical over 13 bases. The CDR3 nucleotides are TGTGCCAGCAGCCCGGGACTAGCGGGGTTAGGGTATGAGCAGTTCTTC. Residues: CASSPGLAGLGYEQFF.